The sequence of this T cell receptor beta chain was determined in a study of Graves' ophthalmopathy and Graves' hyperthyroidism. This clonotype was detected only a few times. All donors with ophthalmopathy were recorded as having moderate-to-severe activity, CAS ≥3, NOSPECS ≥4 and a duration under 3 months. Amplification of TCR beta CDR3 regions used RNA transcripts. The first round was an RT-PCR with HTBI primers, and the second round was a multiplex PCR. Each CDR3 protein is one row after TCRdb ran MiXCR on the multiplex PCR reads. This table has about 700,000 distinct CDR3 sequences, 40% appearing once. CDR1 is DFQATT and CDR2 is SNEGSKA in the germline V gene (reference sequence). This CDR3 has 15 residues. The V end lost 0 bases, the J end lost 0 bases, and 8 bases lay between the germline ends.

Specimen: peripheral blood. This sequence was found in an adult man with Graves' ophthalmopathy. The rearrangement joins TRBV20-1 to TRBJ1-4; D call uncertain. The CDR3 DNA sequence: TGCAGTGCTAGAGATGCAGAAGCAACTAATGAAAAACTGTTTTTT. The encoded protein is CSARDAEATNEKLFF.